This entry lists 21 T cell receptor beta chains sequenced from one sample in a study of blood T cell repertoires in COVID-19. Generated by immunoSEQ multiplex PCR, the TCRdb table keeps only in-frame clones and is missing some. The sample holds about 78,000 clones, 90% seen once. Sequenced input: peripheral blood. Source of these receptors: a woman of 80 years or more with acute or convalescent COVID-19.

The CDR3 spells CASSYSPTGGFEAFF. CDR3 coding DNA: TGTGCCAGCAGTTACTCGCCGACAGGGGGCTTTGAAGCTTTCTTT. The rearrangement joins TRBV6-5 to TRBJ1-1; 10 bases are a match to TRBD1. CDR1 MNHEY and CDR2 SVGAGI come from the germline V gene. This CDR3 has 15 amino acids. The junction had 5 bases not matched to a gene; V was cut back by 0 bases and J by 7 bases.

This clone was seen a few times. V is TRBV4-2 and J is TRBJ1-1, with TRBD1 identical over 8 bases. J was trimmed by 1 base and V by 6 bases; bases with no gene match: 4. This CDR3 is 14 amino acids long. Germline CDR1 and CDR2: LGHNA and YNFKEQ. The CDR3 spells CASRDRGENTEAFF. The CDR3 DNA is TGTGCCAGCAGAGACAGGGGAGAGAACACTGAAGCTTTCTTT.

This chain joins TRBV19 and TRBJ2-1; 8 nucleotides match TRBD2. The CDR3 covers 16 residues. Trimming at V came to 5 bases and at J to 10 bases, leaving 16 bases not matched to a gene. Germline V gene sequence: CDR1 LNHDA, CDR2 SQIVND (reference sequence). CDR3 nucleotide sequence: TGTGCCAGTAGTTCGGGGGTAGCGGGGAACACAATGGAGCAGTTCTTC. Translating it yields CASSSGVAGNTMEQFF.

V and J are TRBV24-1 and TRBJ2-5, with 9 bases matching TRBD2. V lost 3 bases and J lost 4; bases outside the gene matches: 8. The germline CDR1 and CDR2 sequences are KGHDR and SFDVKD. The CDR3 spans 16 residues. In nucleotides, the CDR3 is TGTGCCACCAGTGATCTTGGAATAGCGGGGGTAGAGACCCAGTACTTC. Translating gives CATSDLGIAGVETQYF.

The chain combines TRBV6-5 with TRBJ2-2, with 8 bases matching TRBD1. Germline CDR1 MNHEY, CDR2 SVGAGI. V shed 6 bases and J 9 bases; nucleotides not matched to a gene: 12. This CDR3 comprises 15 residues. CDR3 in DNA: TGTGCCAGCAGAACTACAGGGGGAATTGGCCGGGAGCTGTTTTTT. As protein: CASRTTGGIGRELFF.

The chain employs TRBV6-6 and TRBJ1-5; D is unresolved. V lost 8 bases and J 1 base, leaving 18 bases between the germline ends. The CDR3 is 16 residues long. In germline, CDR1 is MNHNY, CDR2 SVGAGI (reference sequence). The CDR3 sequence is CASADPWSGSNQPQHF. In DNA, the CDR3 is TGTGCCAGCGCCGACCCCTGGAGTGGAAGCAATCAGCCCCAGCATTTT.

This sequence joins TRBV6-2 or TRBV6-3 and TRBJ1-5; tentative D call: TRBD1 (5 bases). This CDR3 contains 14 residues. The V end lost 2 bases, the J end lost 7 bases, and 12 bases lay between the germline ends. The germline V gene encodes CDR1 MNHEY and CDR2 SVGEGT. The CDR3 is CASSYGGGSQPQHF. The DNA for the CDR3 is TGTGCCAGCAGTTACGGGGGAGGCTCACAGCCCCAGCATTTT.

The gene calls are TRBV29-1 and TRBJ2-1, with 9 bases matching TRBD2. This CDR3 region has 14 residues. CDR1 and CDR2 from the germline V gene are SQVTM and ANQGSEA. V was pared by 3 bases and J by 7 bases, with 7 bases of the junction left unmatched. The CDR3 region is CSVDKGLASNEQFF. The DNA of the CDR3 is TGCAGCGTTGATAAGGGACTAGCCTCTAATGAGCAGTTCTTC.

In nucleotides, the CDR3 is TGTGCCAGCAGCCACGAAGAGCGGGAGGGTTATCGGTTCTTC. This encodes CASSHEEREGYRFF. V gene TRBV3-1 (or the pseudogene TRBV3-2) combines with J gene TRBJ2-1; 10 nucleotides line up with TRBD2. The germline V gene has CDR1 LGHDT and CDR2 YNNKEL (reference sequence). The trim removed 3 bases at V and 15 bases at J, leaving 11 bases unmatched. The CDR3 is 14 amino acids.

This clone showed up just once. The genes are TRBV27 and TRBJ2-1; TRBD2 matches at 10 bases. CDR1 and CDR2 from the germline V gene are MNHEY and SMNVEV (reference sequence). The J segment lost 6 bases and the V segment lost 5 bases, leaving 10 bases of the junction unmatched. There are 16 residues in the CDR3. The CDR3 spells CASSPRPAGGFNEQFF. CDR3 coding DNA: TGTGCCAGCAGTCCCCGGCCAGCGGGAGGGTTCAATGAGCAGTTCTTC.

V is TRBV10-3 and J is TRBJ2-1; tentative D call: TRBD2 (6 bases). CDR1 and CDR2 from the germline V gene are ENHRY and SYGVKD. V was clipped by 8 bases and J by 4 bases, with 15 bases between them. CDR3 length: 14 residues. CDR3 nucleotides: TGTGCCATCTCGGCTCGCGGGGAATACAATGAGCAGTTCTTC. Translated: CAISARGEYNEQFF.

The chain has TRBV24-1 and TRBJ1-5, with D tentatively TRBD1 (5 bases). Trimming pared 4 bases from V and 2 bases from J, leaving 11 bases between. The CDR3 runs to 15 residues. CDR1 KGHDR and CDR2 SFDVKD come from the germline V gene. CDR3 coding DNA: TGTGCCACCAGTGAACGGGGGGAGGGCAATCAGCCCCAGCATTTT. Its protein product is CATSERGEGNQPQHF.

This clone was observed once. The V and J genes are TRBV18 and TRBJ2-3; 10 bases line up with TRBD2. Germline assignment: CDR1 KGHSH and CDR2 LQKENI. The junction had 4 bases not matched to a gene; V was cut back by 6 bases and J by 1 base. The CDR3 is made up of 15 amino acids. CDR3: CASSPGLAGTDTQYF. The CDR3 DNA reads TGTGCCAGCTCTCCCGGACTAGCGGGCACAGATACGCAGTATTTT.

There are a few counts of this clone. The rearrangement uses TRBV7-2 and TRBJ2-3, with D possibly being TRBD2 (5 bases). This CDR3 contains 17 residues. CDR1 and CDR2 from the germline V gene are SGHTA and FQGNSA. The germline V and J ends were trimmed by 4 bases and 0 bases, with 17 bases remaining between them. CDR3 amino acids: CASSSIGGSPSTDTQYF. DNA of the CDR3: TGTGCCAGCAGCTCGATCGGAGGCAGCCCTAGCACAGATACGCAGTATTTT. Drawing the rest from reference TRBV7-2 and TRBJ2-3, the complete variable domain is GAGVSQSPSNKVTEKGKDVELRCDPISGHTALYWYRQSLGQGLEFLIYFQGNSAPDKSGLPSDRFSAERTGGSVSTLTIQRTQQEDSAVYLCASSSIGGSPSTDTQYFGPGTRLTVL.

The chain is built from TRBV28 and TRBJ1-2; TRBD1 might be the D (6 bases). The CDR3 is 14 residues long. With 5 bases removed from V and 8 bases from J, the gap between germline ends came to 18 bases. Germline CDR1 MDHEN, CDR2 SYDVKM. CDR3: CASSPWGGAKGYTF. DNA for the CDR3: TGTGCCAGCAGTCCATGGGGGGGCGCGAAGGGCTACACCTTC.

The rearrangement links TRBV20-1 to TRBJ1-2; 10 nucleotides agree with TRBD1. Germline-derived CDR1 and CDR2 are DFQATT and SNEGSKA (reference sequence). This CDR3 contains 10 residues. CDR3 nucleotide sequence: TGCAGGGGACAGGGGTATGGCTACACCTTC. Translating gives CRGQGYGYTF.

This clone was observed a handful of times. In DNA form, the CDR3 reads TGCAGTGCTAGTAGGCAGGAGGGCTACGAGCAGTACTTC. Its protein product is CSASRQEGYEQYF. V usage is TRBV20-1 and J usage is TRBJ2-7; weak D call: TRBD2 (6 bases). CDR1 DFQATT and CDR2 SNEGSKA come from the germline V gene (reference sequence). V dropped 3 bases and J dropped 3 bases, with 12 bases sitting between them. This CDR3 is built from 13 residues.

The V and J genes are TRBV4-3 and TRBJ1-2; 12 nucleotides align to TRBD1. The CDR3 runs to 17 residues. Germline V lookup: CDR1 LGHNA, CDR2 YSLEER. V shed 0 bases, J shed 8 bases, and the junction held 10 bases outside the gene matches. As DNA, the CDR3 is TGCGCCAGCAGCCAAGATGGCCAGGGACAGGGGGCACACGGCTACACCTTC. Translating it yields CASSQDGQGQGAHGYTF.

The chain joins TRBV5-1 to TRBJ2-3; perhaps TRBD2 as D (7 bases). CDR3 size: 16 residues. The V gene lost 3 bases and the J gene lost 0 bases, with 14 bases spanning the gap. CDR1 is SGHRS, CDR2 YFSETQ, per germline. The DNA for the CDR3 is TGCGCCAGCAGCTCAGGGGACTACCCTAGCACAGATACGCAGTATTTT. Its translation is CASSSGDYPSTDTQYF.

The chain joins TRBV29-1 to TRBJ2-7, with 7 bases aligning to TRBD2. The V gene end was trimmed by 5 bases and the J gene end by 11 bases; junction bases not matched to a gene: 15. Germline V gene lookup returns CDR1 SQVTM and CDR2 ANQGSEA. The CDR3 contains 13 residues. In DNA, the CDR3 is TGCAGCGTTTCGGCGGGGGACTACGGTGGGGAGTACTTC. This translates into CSVSAGDYGGEYF.

The rearrangement links TRBV7-3 to TRBJ1-2; D possibly corresponds to TRBD1 (5 bases). V lost 1 base and J 5 bases, leaving 11 bases between the germline ends. Per the germline V gene, CDR1 is SGHTA and CDR2 is FQGTGA. The CDR3 spans 14 residues. For the CDR3, the DNA is TGTGCCAGCAGCTTAATCGGGGGAGGGTATGGCTACACCTTC. Amino acid sequence: CASSLIGGGYGYTF.